The present T cell receptor (beta chain) was sequenced within a study of CD8 T cells in Susac syndrome. Study-wide background: Patients with Susac syndrome had blood drawn and were at that point therapy-naive, on corticosteroids, or on intravenous immunoglobulin alone.

This clonotype has a handful of counts. Its antigen is still unknown. The study, taken as a whole, reports: CD4+ T cell repertoires in Susac syndrome exhibited no evidence of clonal expansion.

It was with random hexamers that 0.5 to 1 ug RNA was reverse transcribed. Across 54 Vbeta and 13 Jbeta, immunoSEQ multiplex PCR amplified TCR beta CDR3. TCRdb fed the immunoSEQ multiplex PCR reads into MiXCR, producing one record per CDR3 protein. The table has about 94,000 distinct CDR3 sequences, about 93% seen once. The CDR3 spans 11 residues. Germline CDR1 reads DFQATT; CDR2 reads SNEGSKA (reference sequence). Trimming took 2 bases from V and 4 from J, leaving 3 bases between them. This TCR came from a human donor with Susac syndrome. Sequenced sample: CD4+ T cells from PBMCs. The V and J genes are TRBV20-1 and TRBJ2-1; no definite D call. The DNA for the CDR3 is TGCAGTGCTAGACAATACAATGAGCAGTTCTTC. It encodes CSARQYNEQFF.